The 20 T cell receptor beta chains listed next were all sequenced from one sample in a study of glioma-infiltrating T cells (dated by TCRdb to the mid-2010s). Sequencing instrument: Illumina MiSeq. TCR alpha and beta CDR3 regions were amplified with the iRepertoire nested amplicon-rescue multiplex PCR (arm-PCR) platform from RNA. TCRdb passed the public sequencing reads through fastp at Q25 and MiXCR, retaining productive beta sequences. One record per CDR3 amino acid sequence lists the most common genes and DNA. The sample has 100,000 to 150,000 distinct CDR3 sequences on record, 24% of them singletons. 27% of the sample rests with the top ten. The sequenced sample consisted of glioma tissue, nonneoplastic brain tissue, or PBMCs (not recorded which). The receptor set was obtained from a human donor with low-grade glioma or glioblastoma, undergoing nonglioma brain surgery, or in good health (not recorded which).

This clonotype was counted many times. This sequence joins TRBV6-6 and TRBJ2-7; 8 nucleotides match TRBD2. CDR3 length: 13 residues. The V segment lost 2 bases and the J segment 5 bases; nucleotides outside the gene matches: 2. CDR1 MNHNY and CDR2 SVGAGI come from the germline V gene (reference sequence). CDR3 region: CASSYGRGDEQYV. The CDR3 DNA sequence: TGTGCCAGCAGTTACGGGCGGGGGGACGAGCAGTACGTC.

This clonotype was counted many times. J is TRBJ1-5 and V is TRBV28, with a tentative D call TRBD1 (6 bases). Trimming cost V 3 bases and J 6 bases, with 15 bases left between them. The germline V gene has CDR1 MDHEN and CDR2 SYDVKM. CDR3 length: 15 amino acids. CDR3 region: CASSFFGGGGQPQHF. The CDR3 nucleotides are TGTGCCAGCAGTTTCTTTGGAGGGGGTGGTCAGCCCCAGCATTTT.

This clonotype was found once. Just one base apart from a much larger clone, this may be a read error. The J gene is TRBJ1-1, the V gene TRBV7-2; tentative D call: TRBD1 (5 bases). The ends were cut back, 8 bases at V and 2 bases at J, with 15 bases in the middle. The CDR3 sequence is 14 residues long. Per the germline V gene, CDR1 is SGHTA and CDR2 is FQGNSA. The CDR3 reads CASGLPGGNTEAFF. CDR3 nucleotides: TGTGCCAGCGGCCTCCCTGGGGGTAACACTGAAGCTTTCTTT.

J is TRBJ2-1 and V is TRBV18; the match to TRBD1 covers 8 bases. Per germline, CDR1 KGHSH and CDR2 LQKENI. With V trimmed by 3 bases and J by 13 bases, 11 bases remained unmatched. This CDR3 comprises 14 residues. This chain's CDR3 is CASSPDRANPPQFF. CDR3 nucleotide sequence: TGTGCCAGCTCACCGGACAGGGCCAACCCCCCCCAGTTCTTC.

The V and J genes are TRBV7-2 and TRBJ2-6; the match to TRBD2 covers 9 bases. Germline CDR1 is SGHTA and CDR2 is FQGNSA. After removal of 2 bases from V and 0 bases from J, the junction contained 11 bases not matched to a gene. The CDR3 runs 20 residues. CDR3 nucleotides: TGTGCCAGCAGCTTATTGGGGGCTAGCGGGGTCGTCTCTGGGGCCAACGTCCTGACTTTC. This codes for CASSLLGASGVVSGANVLTF.

V is TRBV4-1 and J is TRBJ1-5; D may be TRBD1 (6 bases). Germline V gene lookup returns CDR1 MGHRA and CDR2 YSYEKL. The CDR3 has 16 amino acids. V lost 1 base and J lost 0, with 10 bases in between. The CDR3: CASSQVEGVSNQPQHF. Here the CDR3 DNA reads TGCGCCAGCAGCCAAGTTGAGGGGGTTAGCAATCAGCCCCAGCATTTT.

J is TRBJ1-2 and V is TRBV20-1, with a weak D call TRBD1 (5 bases). CDR3 length: 13 residues. Germline CDR1 reads DFQATT; CDR2 reads SNEGSKA (reference sequence). V lost 5 bases and J lost 4, with 14 bases in between. The CDR3 DNA sequence: TGCAGTGCTCACTCGGGGCAGATCTATGGCTACACCTTC. It translates to CSAHSGQIYGYTF.

This clonotype has only a few counts. The chain has TRBV18 and TRBJ2-5; D is ambiguous. Germline CDR1 is KGHSH and CDR2 is LQKENI. CDR3 size: 12 residues. V was cut by 8 bases and J by 5 bases, with 12 bases left in between. The chain's CDR3 is CASTQNQETQYF. The CDR3 DNA reads TGTGCCAGCACACAAAATCAGGAGACCCAGTACTTC.

This clonotype was seen repeatedly, ten times or more. The V gene is TRBV6-6, the J gene TRBJ2-1; possible D gene TRBD2, 5 bases. The V gene's germline CDR1 is MNHNY and CDR2 SVGAGI (reference sequence). V dropped 1 base and J dropped 8 bases, with 15 bases sitting between them. The CDR3 loop spans 15 amino acids. DNA for the CDR3: TGTGCCAGCAGTTACTTTCAGCGGAACATCTATGAGCAGTTCTTC. It yields the protein CASSYFQRNIYEQFF.

This clonotype was observed a few times. In DNA, the CDR3 is TGCAGTGCTAGGAAGGGACAGGGGGGCGTTGGAAACACCATATATTTT. As protein: CSARKGQGGVGNTIYF. The chain employs TRBV20-1 and TRBJ1-3, with TRBD1 identical over 11 bases. Trimming removed 3 bases from V and 3 bases from J; junction bases left unmatched: 7. The germline CDR1 and CDR2 sequences are DFQATT and SNEGSKA (reference sequence). The CDR3 contains 16 residues.

The sample holds a few counts of this clonotype. This chain connects TRBV10-3 to TRBJ1-5; D gene unclear. V lost 8 bases and J 6 bases, leaving 14 bases between the germline ends. Germline-derived CDR1 and CDR2 are ENHRY and SYGVKD. The CDR3 sequence is 13 residues long. CDR3 sequence reads: CAIARATLQPQHF. CDR3 sequence (DNA): TGTGCCATCGCGCGGGCGACCCTTCAGCCCCAGCATTTT.

This clonotype was observed a handful of times. The chain links TRBV15 to TRBJ1-4; D might be TRBD1 (5 bases). The CDR3 has 14 amino acids. V lost 0 bases to trimming and J lost 4 bases, with 6 bases between them. Germline loops: CDR1 LNHNV, CDR2 YYDKDF (reference sequence). CDR3 DNA: TGTGCCACCAGCAGAGACAGGGATAATGAAAAACTGTTTTTT. Residues: CATSRDRDNEKLFF.

Notes on this clonotype: This clone may be a read error of a much larger clone one base away. The chain is built from TRBV7-2 and TRBJ2-3, with D tentatively TRBD2 (5 bases). Per the germline V gene, CDR1 is SGHTA and CDR2 is FQGNSA. Deletions cut 7 bases from V and 3 bases from J, with 17 bases between. This CDR3 region has 15 residues. Here the CDR3 DNA reads TGTGCCAGCAATAGCCGGAAGCGCGGGACAGATACGCAGTATTTT. Translated: CASNSRKRGTDTQYF. The entire variable domain, with the rest obtained from reference TRBV7-2 and TRBJ2-3, is as follows: GAGVSQSPSNKVTEKGKDVELRCDPISGHTALYWYRQSLGQGLEFLIYFQGNSAPDKSGLPSDRFSAERTGGSVSTLTIQRTQQEDSAVYLCASNSRKRGTDTQYFGPGTRLTVL.

This clonotype appeared a few times. J is TRBJ1-6 and V is TRBV14; D is ambiguous. CDR1 is SGHDN, CDR2 FVKESK, per germline. With 1 base removed from V and 7 bases from J, the gap between germline ends came to 11 bases. The CDR3 contains 15 residues. CDR3 in amino acids: CASSQVELPNSPLHF. DNA for the CDR3: TGTGCCAGCAGCCAAGTGGAACTTCCAAATTCACCCCTCCACTTT.

The table lists this clonotype with a few counts. The chain couples TRBV6-2 or TRBV6-3 to TRBJ2-7, with 14 bases fitting TRBD2. V trimming: 2 bases; J trimming: 3 bases; junction bases outside the gene matches: 9. CDR1 MNHEY and CDR2 SVGEGT come from the germline V gene. The CDR3 extends over 18 amino acids. In DNA, the CDR3 is TGTGCCAGCAGTTACGACCGACTAGCGGGGGGGCCTGGCTACGAGCAGTACGTC. It translates to CASSYDRLAGGPGYEQYV.

The gene calls are TRBV20-1 and TRBJ2-7; D call uncertain. V was clipped by 0 bases and J by 3 bases, with 15 bases between them. Germline lookup yields CDR1 DFQATT and CDR2 SNEGSKA (reference sequence). The CDR3 has 15 residues. This CDR3 is CSARDPDNPHYEQYV. CDR3 in DNA: TGCAGTGCTAGAGATCCCGACAATCCCCACTACGAGCAGTACGTC.

This clonotype has a handful of counts. The V call is TRBV6-5, the J call TRBJ2-3, with TRBD2 identical over 9 bases. CDR1 and CDR2 from the germline V gene are MNHEY and SVGAGI. The CDR3 extends over 16 amino acids. The trim removed 6 bases at V and 3 bases at J, leaving 10 bases unmatched. CDR3 region: CASSRAGTSLTDTQYF. CDR3 coding DNA: TGTGCCAGCAGCCGAGCCGGGACTAGCCTAACAGATACGCAGTATTTT.

This clonotype was recorded at least ten times. The rearrangement joins TRBV20-1 to TRBJ1-5, with TRBD1 matching 9 bases. In germline, CDR1 is DFQATT, CDR2 SNEGSKA (reference sequence). The CDR3 is 15 residues long. Germline trimming cut 6 bases from V and 4 bases from J; bases unmatched to any gene: 10. In nucleotides, the CDR3 is TGCAGTGCAAGGGGGGGACAGGGAGGAAATCAGCCCCAGCATTTT. Translating it yields CSARGGQGGNQPQHF.

This clonotype was counted many times. The chain is built from TRBV6-1 and TRBJ2-1, with TRBD1 as a possible D gene (6 bases). The CDR3 extends over 14 amino acids. Germline V lookup: CDR1 MNHNS, CDR2 SASEGT. V was trimmed by 7 bases and J by 2 bases, leaving 12 bases between them. The CDR3 loop reads CASTFGTPYNEQFF. The CDR3 DNA sequence: TGTGCCAGCACTTTTGGGACACCCTACAATGAGCAGTTCTTC.

This clonotype was counted a few times. The chain links TRBV12-3 or TRBV12-4 to TRBJ2-1, with 12 nucleotides matching TRBD2. Unmatched junction bases numbered 12, after V lost 6 bases and J lost 0 bases. CDR3 size: 19 residues. The CDR3 reads CASSHLTSGGHSSYNEQFF. The CDR3 coding sequence is TGTGCCAGCAGCCACCTGACTAGCGGGGGCCACAGCTCCTACAATGAGCAGTTCTTC.